This T cell receptor beta chain was documented in a study of cytomegalovirus exposure and HLA in healthy donors. This CDR3 is 13 amino acids long. Looked up from germline, CDR1 is SSHAT and CDR2 is FNYEAQ (reference sequence). The PCR made use of 60 Vbeta and 13 Jbeta primers. The assay was immunoSEQ multiplex PCR, and TCRdb's table has in-frame clones only and misses some. In the table there are 90,000 to 120,000 clones, roughly 80% of which are singletons. As regards this clone: One end of the junction varies from germline; a read error may be responsible.

Samples came from healthy bone marrow donors. This sequence joins TRBV7-7 and TRBJ2-1; no reliable D call. Input material: PBMCs. This sequence originates from a man aged 30 to 45 in good health and CMV-seropositive. The CDR3 reads CASSLGDIREQFF. For the CDR3, the DNA is TGTGCTAGCAGCTTAGGAGACATCCGGGAGCAGTTCTTC.